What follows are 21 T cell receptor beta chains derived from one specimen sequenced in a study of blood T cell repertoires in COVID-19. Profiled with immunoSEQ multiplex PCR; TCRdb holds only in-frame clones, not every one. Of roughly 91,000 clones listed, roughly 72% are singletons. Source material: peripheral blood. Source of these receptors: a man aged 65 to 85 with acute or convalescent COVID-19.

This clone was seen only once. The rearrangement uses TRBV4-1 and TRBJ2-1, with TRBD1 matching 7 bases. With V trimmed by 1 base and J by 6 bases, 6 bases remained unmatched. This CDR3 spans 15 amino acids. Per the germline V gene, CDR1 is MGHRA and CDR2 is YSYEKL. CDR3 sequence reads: CASSQGLTGSNEQFF. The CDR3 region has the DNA TGCGCCAGCAGCCAAGGCCTGACAGGGTCCAATGAGCAGTTCTTC.

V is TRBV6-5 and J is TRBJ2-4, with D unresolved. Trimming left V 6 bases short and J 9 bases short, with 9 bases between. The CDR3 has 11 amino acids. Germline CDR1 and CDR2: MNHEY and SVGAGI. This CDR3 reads CASSLNGIQYF. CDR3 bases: TGTGCCAGCAGCTTGAACGGCATTCAGTACTTC.

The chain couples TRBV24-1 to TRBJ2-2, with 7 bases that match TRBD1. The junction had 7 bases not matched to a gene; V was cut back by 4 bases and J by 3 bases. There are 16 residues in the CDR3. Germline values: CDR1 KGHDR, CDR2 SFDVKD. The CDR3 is CATSDRTGRDTGELFF. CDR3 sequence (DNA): TGTGCCACCAGTGACCGGACAGGCCGCGACACCGGGGAGCTGTTTTTT.

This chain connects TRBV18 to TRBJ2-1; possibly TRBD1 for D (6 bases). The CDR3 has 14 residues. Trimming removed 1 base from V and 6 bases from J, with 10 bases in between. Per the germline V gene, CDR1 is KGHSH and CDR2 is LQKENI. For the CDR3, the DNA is TGTGCCAGCTCACCACAGGCAGGGGCCAATGAGCAGTTCTTC. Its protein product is CASSPQAGANEQFF.

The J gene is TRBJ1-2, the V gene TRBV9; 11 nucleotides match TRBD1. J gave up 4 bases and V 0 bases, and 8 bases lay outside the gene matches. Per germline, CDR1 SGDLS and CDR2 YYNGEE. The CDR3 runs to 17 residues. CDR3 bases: TGTGCCAGCAGCGTAGTGGACAGGGGGCATTTTATCTATGGCTACACCTTC. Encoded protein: CASSVVDRGHFIYGYTF. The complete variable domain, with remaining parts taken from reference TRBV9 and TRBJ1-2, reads DSGVTQTPKHLITATGQRVTLRCSPRSGDLSVYWYQQSLDQGLQFLIQYYNGEERAKGNILERFSAQQFPDLHSELNLSSLELGDSALYFCASSVVDRGHFIYGYTFGSGTRLTVV.

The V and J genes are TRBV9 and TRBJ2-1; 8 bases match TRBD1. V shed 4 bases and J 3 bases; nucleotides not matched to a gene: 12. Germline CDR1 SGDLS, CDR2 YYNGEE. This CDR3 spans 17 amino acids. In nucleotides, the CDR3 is TGTGCCAGCAGCCCAAGAACCGGGACAGGTAACTACAATGAGCAGTTCTTC. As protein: CASSPRTGTGNYNEQFF.

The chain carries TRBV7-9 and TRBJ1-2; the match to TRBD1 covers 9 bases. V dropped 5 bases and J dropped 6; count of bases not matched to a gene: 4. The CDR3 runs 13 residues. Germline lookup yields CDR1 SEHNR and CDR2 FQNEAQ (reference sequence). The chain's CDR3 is CASSGGQGNGYTF. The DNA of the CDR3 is TGTGCCAGCAGCGGGGGACAGGGTAATGGCTACACCTTC.

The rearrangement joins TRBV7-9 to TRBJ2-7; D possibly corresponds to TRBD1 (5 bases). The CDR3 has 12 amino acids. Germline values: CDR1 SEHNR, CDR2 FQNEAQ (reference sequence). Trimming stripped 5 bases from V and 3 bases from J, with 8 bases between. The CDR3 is CASSQTDYEQYF. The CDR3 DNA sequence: TGTGCCAGCAGCCAGACAGACTACGAGCAGTACTTC.

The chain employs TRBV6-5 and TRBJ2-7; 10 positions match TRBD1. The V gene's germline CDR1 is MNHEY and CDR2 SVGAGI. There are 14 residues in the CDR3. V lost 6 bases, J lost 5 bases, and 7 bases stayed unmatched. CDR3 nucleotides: TGTGCCAGCAGCCCACCCGGGACAGGGGACGAGCAGTACTTC. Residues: CASSPPGTGDEQYF.

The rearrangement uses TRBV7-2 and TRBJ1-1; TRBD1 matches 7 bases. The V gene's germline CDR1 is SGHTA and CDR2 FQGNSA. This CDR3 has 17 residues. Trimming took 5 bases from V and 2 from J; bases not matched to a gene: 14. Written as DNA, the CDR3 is TGTGCCAGCAGCCCTCGATCGGGCGGGACAGCAAACACTGAAGCTTTCTTT. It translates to CASSPRSGGTANTEAFF.

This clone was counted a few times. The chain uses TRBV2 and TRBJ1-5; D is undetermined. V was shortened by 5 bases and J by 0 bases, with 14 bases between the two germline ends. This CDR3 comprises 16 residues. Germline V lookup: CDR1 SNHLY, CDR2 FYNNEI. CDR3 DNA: TGTGCCAGCAGTAGGGAGACCCCTAATAGCAATCAGCCCCAGCATTTT. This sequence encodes CASSRETPNSNQPQHF.

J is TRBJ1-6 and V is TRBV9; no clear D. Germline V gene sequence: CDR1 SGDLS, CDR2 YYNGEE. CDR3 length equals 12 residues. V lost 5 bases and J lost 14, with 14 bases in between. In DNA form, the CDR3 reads TGTGCCAGCAGATCAAGACTCGTGGCCCTCCACTTT. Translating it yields CASRSRLVALHF.

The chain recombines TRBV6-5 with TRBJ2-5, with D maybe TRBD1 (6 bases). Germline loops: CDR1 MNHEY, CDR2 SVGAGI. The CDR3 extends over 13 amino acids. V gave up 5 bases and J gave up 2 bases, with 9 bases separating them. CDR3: CASSRQVQETQYF. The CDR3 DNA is TGTGCCAGCAGTAGACAGGTACAAGAGACCCAGTACTTC.

CDR3 loop: CASSQRSATNEKLFF. In nucleotides, the CDR3 is TGTGCCAGCAGCCAGCGATCTGCAACTAATGAAAAACTGTTTTTT. The chain recombines TRBV14 with TRBJ1-4; D gene uncertain. Germline CDR1 SGHDN, CDR2 FVKESK. Trimming removed 3 bases from V and 0 bases from J, with 8 bases in between. This CDR3 has 15 residues.

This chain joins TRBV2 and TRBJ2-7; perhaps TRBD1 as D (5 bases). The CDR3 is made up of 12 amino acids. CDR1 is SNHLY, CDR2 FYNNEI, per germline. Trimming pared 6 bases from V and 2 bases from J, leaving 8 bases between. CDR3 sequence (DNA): TGTGCCAGCAGAACAGGAACCTACGAGCAGTACTTC. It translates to CASRTGTYEQYF.

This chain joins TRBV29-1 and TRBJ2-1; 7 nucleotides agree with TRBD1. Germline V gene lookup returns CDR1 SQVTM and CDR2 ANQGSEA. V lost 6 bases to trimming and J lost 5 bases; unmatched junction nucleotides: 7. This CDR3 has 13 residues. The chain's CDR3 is CSVHLQGHNEQFF. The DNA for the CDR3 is TGCAGCGTCCACTTACAGGGGCACAATGAGCAGTTCTTC.

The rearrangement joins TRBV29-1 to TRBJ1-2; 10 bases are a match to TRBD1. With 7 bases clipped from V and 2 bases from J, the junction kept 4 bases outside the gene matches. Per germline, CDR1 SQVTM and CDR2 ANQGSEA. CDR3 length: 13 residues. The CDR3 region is CSAPGQGNYGYTF. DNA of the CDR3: TGCAGCGCCCCGGGACAGGGGAACTATGGCTACACCTTC.

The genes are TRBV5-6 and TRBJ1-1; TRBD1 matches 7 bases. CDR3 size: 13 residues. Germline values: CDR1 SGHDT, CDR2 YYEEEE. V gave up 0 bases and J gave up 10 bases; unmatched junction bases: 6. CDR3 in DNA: TGTGCCAGCAGCTTGGGAAACCAGGGGGGAGCTTTCTTT. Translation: CASSLGNQGGAFF.

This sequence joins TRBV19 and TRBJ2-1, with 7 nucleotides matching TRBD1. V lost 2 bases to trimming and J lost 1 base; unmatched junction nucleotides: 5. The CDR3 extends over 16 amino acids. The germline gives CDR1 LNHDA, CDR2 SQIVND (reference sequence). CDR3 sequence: CASSIQQGLSYNEQFF. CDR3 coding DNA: TGTGCCAGTAGTATACAACAGGGGTTATCCTACAATGAGCAGTTCTTC. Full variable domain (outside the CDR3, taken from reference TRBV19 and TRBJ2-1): DGGITQSPKYLFRKEGQNVTLSCEQNLNHDAMYWYRQDPGQGLRLIYYSQIVNDFQKGDIAEGYSVSREKKESFPLTVTSAQKNPTAFYLCASSIQQGLSYNEQFFGPGTRLTVL.

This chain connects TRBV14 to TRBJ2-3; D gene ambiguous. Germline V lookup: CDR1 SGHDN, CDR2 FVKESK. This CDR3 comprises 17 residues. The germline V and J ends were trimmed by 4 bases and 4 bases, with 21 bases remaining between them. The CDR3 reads CASSLIAPPFGSDTQYF. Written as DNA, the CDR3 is TGTGCCAGCAGCCTTATAGCTCCCCCGTTTGGGTCAGATACGCAGTATTTT.

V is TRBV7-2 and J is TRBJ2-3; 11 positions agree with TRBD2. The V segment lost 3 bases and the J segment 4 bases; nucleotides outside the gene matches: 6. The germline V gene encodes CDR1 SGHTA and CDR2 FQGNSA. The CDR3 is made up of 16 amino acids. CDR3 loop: CASSFLAGGVPDTQYF. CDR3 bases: TGTGCCAGCAGCTTTCTAGCGGGGGGTGTCCCAGATACGCAGTATTTT.